Following are 30 T cell receptor beta chains from one sample sequenced in a study of blood T cells in healthy people across ages. Next came a second PCR, run for about 7 to 12 cycles, which used a sample-barcoded 5' primer along with a J-beta primer mix. TCRdb reprocessed the 5' RACE reads via MiXCR and lists one record per CDR3 protein. The sample consists of hundreds of thousands of distinct CDR3 sequences, around 50% of them appearing once. The sequenced sample was blood. These receptor sequences come from a man aged 35 to 55 in good health.

V is TRBV28 and J is TRBJ1-2, with D tentatively TRBD1 (5 bases). Germline V lookup: CDR1 MDHEN, CDR2 SYDVKM. This CDR3 comprises 14 residues. Trimming removed 5 bases at V and 2 bases at J, with 12 bases between. The CDR3 reads CASSATRDNYGYTF. The CDR3 nucleotides are TGTGCCAGCAGTGCGACAAGGGACAACTATGGCTACACCTTC.

This clonotype has just one count. The V gene is TRBV12-3 or TRBV12-4, the J gene TRBJ2-6; D possibly corresponds to TRBD1 (5 bases). CDR3 length: 13 residues. With 11 bases removed from V and 1 base from J, the gap between germline ends came to 9 bases. CDR3 nucleotides: TGTGCCGCCAGGGTTTCTGGGGCCAACGTCCTGACTTTC. Translated: CAARVSGANVLTF.

A remark on this clonotype: The junction departs from the called germline gene at one end, perhaps through a read error. The rearrangement joins TRBV5-1 to TRBJ1-6; D ambiguous. The CDR3 runs 14 residues. In germline, CDR1 is SGHRS, CDR2 YFSETQ. CDR3 residues: CATSLGSTASPLHF. CDR3 DNA: TGCGCCACCAGCCTCGGGTCAACCGCTTCACCCCTCCACTTT.

The chain employs TRBV27 and TRBJ2-3; TRBD1 agrees at 8 bases. CDR1 MNHEY and CDR2 SMNVEV come from the germline V gene (reference sequence). With 10 bases clipped from V and 4 bases from J, the junction kept 7 bases outside the gene matches. CDR3 length equals 13 residues. In DNA, the CDR3 is TGTGCCACCGGGGACAGGAGCGCAGATACGCAGTATTTT. It translates to CATGDRSADTQYF.

This rearrangement joins TRBV10-2 to TRBJ2-5, with D unclear. The V end lost 5 bases, the J end lost 5 bases, and 15 bases lay between the germline ends. Germline-derived CDR1 and CDR2 are WSHSY and SAAADI. CDR3 length equals 14 residues. CDR3 sequence (DNA): TGCGCCAGCAGTAGAGTGAAGGACCGGGAGACCCAGTACTTC. Its translation is CASSRVKDRETQYF.

The chain uses TRBV27 and TRBJ2-7; no definite D call. The CDR3 totals 12 residues. V lost 7 bases and J 6 bases, leaving 13 bases between the germline ends. Germline CDR1 and CDR2: MNHEY and SMNVEV (reference sequence). The CDR3: CASKSTASEQYF. CDR3 nucleotide sequence: TGTGCCAGCAAGAGTACGGCATCCGAGCAGTACTTC.

The J gene is TRBJ2-1, the V gene TRBV2; D is unclear. Trimming took 5 bases from V and 0 from J, leaving 5 bases between them. Germline loops: CDR1 SNHLY, CDR2 FYNNEI. CDR3 length: 13 residues. The CDR3 spells CASSPNSYNEQFF. The CDR3 DNA reads TGTGCCAGCAGTCCTAACTCCTACAATGAGCAGTTCTTC.

This chain connects TRBV6-6 to TRBJ2-7; 8 bases align to TRBD1. V dropped 4 bases and J dropped 0; count of bases not matched to a gene: 5. This CDR3 is 15 amino acids long. Germline-derived CDR1 and CDR2 are MNHNY and SVGAGI (reference sequence). The CDR3 spells CASSSLGQGSYEQYF. DNA of the CDR3: TGTGCCAGCAGTTCCCTCGGACAGGGCTCCTACGAGCAGTACTTC.

This clonotype occurred many times. The genes are TRBV15 and TRBJ1-2; the D is unclear. Germline V gene data show CDR1 as LNHNV and CDR2 as YYDKDF (reference sequence). The CDR3 runs to 14 residues. V was cut by 0 bases and J by 2 bases, with 7 bases left in between. The CDR3 loop reads CATSRDAGNYGYTF. The CDR3 DNA is TGTGCCACCAGCAGAGATGCGGGGAACTATGGCTACACCTTC.

The chain couples TRBV29-1 to TRBJ2-7; a possible D gene is TRBD1 (6 bases). The V end lost 7 bases, the J end lost 2 bases, and 18 bases lay between the germline ends. The CDR3 contains 14 residues. CDR1 and CDR2 (germline): SQVTM, ANQGSEA. The CDR3 bases are TGCAGCGCTATGTTGGTTGCAGGGGCCTACGAGCAGTACTTC. Protein sequence: CSAMLVAGAYEQYF.

This clonotype was recorded at least ten times. The junction and the germline gene differ at one end; a read error may be behind it. V gene TRBV11-2 combines with J gene TRBJ2-7, with 9 bases fitting TRBD1. CDR3 length equals 15 residues. Germline values: CDR1 SGHAT, CDR2 FQNNGV. The CDR3 DNA reads as TGTGCCAGCAGCCTAGAGGGACAGGGTTTCTACGAGCAGTACTTC. Residues: CASSLEGQGFYEQYF.

In its sample, this clonotype was seen once. CDR3 nucleotide sequence: TGTGTCACCCATGGGGAGGAGTATGGCTACACCTTC. It specifies CVTHGEEYGYTF. The chain is built from TRBV12-3 or TRBV12-4 and TRBJ1-2, with no clear D. The CDR3 length is 12 residues.

The chain has TRBV6-2 or TRBV6-3 and TRBJ2-5; 9 bases match TRBD2. This CDR3 is 17 amino acids long. Per the germline V gene, CDR1 is MNHEY and CDR2 is SVGEGT. V gave up 0 bases and J gave up 4 bases; unmatched junction bases: 9. CDR3 sequence reads: CASSYSGREGLRETQYF. In DNA form, the CDR3 reads TGTGCCAGCAGTTACTCAGGGCGGGAGGGCCTTCGAGAGACCCAGTACTTC.

The chain employs TRBV29-1 and TRBJ1-3; D remains unclear. The CDR3 has 13 residues. V lost 7 bases to trimming and J lost 0 bases, with 10 bases between them. CDR1 is SQVTM and CDR2 is ANQGSEA in the germline V gene. CDR3 in DNA: TGCAGCGCCGATGAGAGCTCTGGAAACACCATATATTTT. This encodes CSADESSGNTIYF.

The chain carries TRBV5-1 and TRBJ1-2; TRBD1 aligns across 8 bases. Germline CDR1 SGHRS, CDR2 YFSETQ. V shed 4 bases and J 6 bases; nucleotides not matched to a gene: 2. The CDR3 spans 12 residues. The CDR3 nucleotides are TGCGCCAGCAGCCGGGGACAGGATGGCTACACCTTC. Its protein is CASSRGQDGYTF.

A single count supports this clonotype. The chain joins TRBV20-1 to TRBJ2-1, with no clear D. Trimming stripped 1 base from V and 8 bases from J, with 12 bases between. This CDR3 has 13 residues. Looked up from germline, CDR1 is DFQATT and CDR2 is SNEGSKA (reference sequence). The CDR3: CSARVNLIHEQFF. The CDR3 DNA follows: TGCAGTGCTAGAGTAAATTTAATCCATGAGCAGTTCTTC.

This clonotype was counted at least ten times. The chain couples TRBV4-1 to TRBJ2-1; D is undetermined. In germline, CDR1 is MGHRA, CDR2 YSYEKL. CDR3 length equals 16 residues. V lost 1 base and J lost 5, with 15 bases in between. Here the CDR3 reads CASSQVDLVIHNEQFF. The CDR3 bases are TGCGCCAGCAGCCAAGTCGATCTAGTCATCCACAATGAGCAGTTCTTC.

V is TRBV12-3 or TRBV12-4 and J is TRBJ2-3; 7 bases line up with TRBD2. V trimming: 1 base; J trimming: 1 base; junction bases outside the gene matches: 5. The CDR3 is 16 residues long. The CDR3 reads CASSLVASGGTDTQYF. CDR3 in DNA: TGTGCCAGCAGTTTAGTGGCGAGCGGGGGCACAGATACGCAGTATTTT.

This chain connects TRBV5-1 to TRBJ2-4; the match to TRBD2 covers 8 bases. TRBJ2-7 explains the end of the DNA better; the J call may be wrong. The CDR3 is 14 amino acids. Germline loops: CDR1 SGHRS, CDR2 YFSETQ. Here the CDR3 reads CASSQIAGLYEQYF. In DNA form, the CDR3 reads TGCGCCAGCAGCCAAATAGCGGGGCTTTACGAGCAGTACTTC.

V gene TRBV6-2 or TRBV6-3 combines with J gene TRBJ2-5; TRBD2 matches at 8 bases. The CDR3 loop spans 16 amino acids. Germline CDR1 and CDR2: MNHEY and SVGEGT. Trimming at V came to 5 bases and at J to 2 bases, leaving 10 bases not matched to a gene. The CDR3 sequence is CASSVRRGVRQETQYF. CDR3 sequence (DNA): TGTGCCAGCAGTGTCCGGCGGGGGGTAAGGCAAGAGACCCAGTACTTC.

This clonotype came up a few times. The chain carries TRBV12-3 or TRBV12-4 and TRBJ1-5, with 8 bases aligning to TRBD1. The CDR3 is 15 residues long. With V trimmed by 5 bases and J by 4 bases, 7 bases remained unmatched. For the CDR3, the DNA is TGTGCCAGCAGTCCAGGGGGCTCGAGTAATCAGCCCCAGCATTTT. Amino acid sequence: CASSPGGSSNQPQHF.

Many counts were recorded for this clonotype. The rearrangement joins TRBV29-1 to TRBJ2-3, with a tentative D call TRBD2 (6 bases). CDR1 and CDR2 (germline): SQVTM, ANQGSEA. This CDR3 is built from 13 residues. Trimming removed 6 bases from V and 4 bases from J, with 14 bases in between. Here the CDR3 DNA reads TGCAGCGTGGGTTCATCGGGGGCAGATACGCAGTATTTT. As protein: CSVGSSGADTQYF.

This chain joins TRBV9 and TRBJ1-2, with unresolved D. The germline V gene has CDR1 SGDLS and CDR2 YYNGEE. V gave up 0 bases and J gave up 7 bases, with 10 bases separating them. This CDR3 region has 13 residues. The CDR3: CASSVAEGSGYTF. In nucleotides, the CDR3 is TGTGCCAGCAGCGTAGCTGAGGGCTCTGGCTACACCTTC.

This clonotype was picked up one time. DNA of the CDR3: TGCAGTGCTGCAGGGGGCTCTGGAAACACCATATATTTT. Protein: CSAAGGSGNTIYF. The chain has TRBV20-1 and TRBJ1-3; 7 bases map to TRBD1. V dropped 5 bases and J dropped 0; count of bases not matched to a gene: 1. The CDR3 contains 13 residues. Germline CDR1 DFQATT, CDR2 SNEGSKA (reference sequence).

The genes are TRBV11-2 and TRBJ1-5, with D hard to call. CDR1 SGHAT and CDR2 FQNNGV come from the germline V gene. The CDR3 sequence is 13 residues long. V was pared by 5 bases and J by 7 bases, with 12 bases between. Here the CDR3 reads CASSPLGTQPQHF. The CDR3, as DNA: TGTGCCAGCAGCCCCCTGGGTACCCAGCCCCAGCATTTT.

There are many counts of this clonotype. This chain joins TRBV4-2 and TRBJ2-1; 13 bases agree with TRBD2. Trimming removed 4 bases from V and 9 bases from J; junction bases left unmatched: 12. Germline V gives CDR1 LGHNA, CDR2 YNFKEQ. CDR3 length: 17 amino acids. The CDR3 here is CASSRGTSGGAVSEQFF. The CDR3, as DNA: TGTGCCAGCAGCCGGGGTACTAGCGGGGGGGCCGTGTCTGAGCAGTTCTTC.

This clonotype was seen a handful of times. The chain couples TRBV7-9 to TRBJ2-1; 10 bases fit TRBD2. The junction had 12 bases not matched to a gene; V was cut back by 3 bases and J by 10 bases. Germline assignment: CDR1 SEHNR and CDR2 FQNEAQ (reference sequence). There are 16 residues in the CDR3. CDR3 nucleotides: TGTGCCAGCAGCTTCCAGGGTAGCGGGGGGTTTAACGAGCAGTTCTTC. This sequence encodes CASSFQGSGGFNEQFF.

V usage is TRBV7-2 and J usage is TRBJ2-7, with 10 nucleotides matching TRBD1. J was trimmed by 2 bases and V by 3 bases; bases with no gene match: 4. Germline values: CDR1 SGHTA, CDR2 FQGNSA. The CDR3 length is 15 residues. The CDR3 here is CASSFGQGVTYEQYF. The CDR3 nucleotides are TGTGCCAGCAGCTTCGGACAGGGGGTAACCTACGAGCAGTACTTC.

The chain employs TRBV5-1 and TRBJ1-2; TRBD1 aligns across 9 bases. Germline trimming cut 3 bases from V and 4 bases from J; bases unmatched to any gene: 4. The CDR3 is made up of 14 amino acids. CDR1 is SGHRS and CDR2 is YFSETQ in the germline V gene. The CDR3 sequence is CASSSGQGFYGYTF. DNA for the CDR3: TGCGCCAGCAGCTCTGGACAGGGGTTCTATGGCTACACCTTC.

V usage is TRBV20-1 and J usage is TRBJ2-3; no definite D call. V lost 5 bases to trimming and J lost 8 bases, with 11 bases between them. This CDR3 spans 11 amino acids. Per the germline V gene, CDR1 is DFQATT and CDR2 is SNEGSKA (reference sequence). The CDR3 sequence: CSAGIAGTQYF. In DNA, the CDR3 is TGCAGTGCTGGGATCGCAGGTACGCAGTATTTT.